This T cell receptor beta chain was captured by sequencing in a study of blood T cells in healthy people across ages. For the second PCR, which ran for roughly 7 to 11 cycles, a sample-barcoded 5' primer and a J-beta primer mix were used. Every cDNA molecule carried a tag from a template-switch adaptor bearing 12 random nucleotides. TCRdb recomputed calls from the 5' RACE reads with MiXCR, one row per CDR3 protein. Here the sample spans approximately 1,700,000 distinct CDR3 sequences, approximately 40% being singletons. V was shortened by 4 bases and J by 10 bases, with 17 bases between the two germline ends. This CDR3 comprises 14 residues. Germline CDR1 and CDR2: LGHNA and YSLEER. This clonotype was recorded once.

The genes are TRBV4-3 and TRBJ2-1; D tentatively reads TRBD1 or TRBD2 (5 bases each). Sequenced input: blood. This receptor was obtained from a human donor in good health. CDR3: CASSRRDGPYEQFF. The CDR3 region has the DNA TGCGCCAGCAGCCGCCGGGACGGGCCCTACGAGCAGTTCTTC.